A single sample gave rise to the 22 T cell receptor beta chains below, sequenced in a study of PD-L1 blockade in urothelial cancer (TCRdb year 2017). The method was the immunoSEQ multiplex PCR assay. TCRdb took over this immuneACCESS table, retaining in-frame rearrangements with V and J assigned. Such tables are incomplete; in checked studies, under half of the missing clones stem from an unresolved V gene, and the remainder is unexplained. The sample yields about 51,000 clones; approximately 83% were counted once. The ten largest make up 16% of the sample. The input for sequencing was PBMCs, taken around atezolizumab (anti-PD-L1) treatment. The receptor source for this set is a man in his 60s with urothelial cancer.

In nucleotides, the CDR3 is TGTGCCACCAGTCGAGGCTACGAGCAGTACTTC. This codes for CATSRGYEQYF. The chain uses TRBV15 and TRBJ2-7; no definite D call. Germline CDR1 and CDR2: LNHNV and YYDKDF (reference sequence). The CDR3 has 11 residues. Trimming pared 6 bases from V and 3 bases from J, leaving 6 bases between.

The chain recombines TRBV5-6 with TRBJ2-5, with 11 bases aligning to TRBD1. J lost 5 bases, V lost 1 base, and 7 bases had no gene match. CDR1 is SGHDT, CDR2 YYEEEE, per germline. The CDR3 contains 16 residues. The CDR3 DNA is TGTGCCAGCAGCTTGAAGGGACAGGGGGTATTGGAGACCCAGTACTTC. Protein product: CASSLKGQGVLETQYF.

The chain uses TRBV18 and TRBJ2-5; weak D call: TRBD2 (5 bases). V lost 2 bases and J 5 bases, leaving 21 bases between the germline ends. The CDR3 covers 17 residues. The germline CDR1 and CDR2 sequences are KGHSH and LQKENI. CDR3: CASSPVGHGLAGETQYF. The CDR3 DNA sequence: TGTGCCAGCTCACCAGTGGGTCACGGGCTAGCTGGGGAGACCCAGTACTTC.

This clone was observed once. The J gene is TRBJ2-7, the V gene TRBV7-8, with D unclear. The CDR3 is 12 amino acids. CDR1 SGHVS and CDR2 FQNEAQ come from the germline V gene. V dropped 5 bases and J dropped 6 bases, with 11 bases sitting between them. The CDR3 region is CASSPRPGEQYF. Here the CDR3 DNA reads TGTGCCAGCAGCCCCCGCCCCGGCGAGCAGTACTTC.

This rearrangement joins TRBV5-6 to TRBJ2-5; TRBD2 matches at 7 bases. From germline, CDR1 is SGHDT and CDR2 YYEEEE. V lost 3 bases to trimming and J lost 2 bases; unmatched junction nucleotides: 13. There are 17 residues in the CDR3. DNA for the CDR3: TGTGCCAGCAGCTCCACGTTAAGGGAGGGACCGCAAGAGACCCAGTACTTC. It encodes CASSSTLREGPQETQYF.

The chain recombines TRBV28 with TRBJ1-2, with 8 positions matching TRBD1. Germline lookup yields CDR1 MDHEN and CDR2 SYDVKM. V lost 0 bases, J lost 4 bases, and 4 bases stayed unmatched. The CDR3 covers 15 residues. CDR3 coding DNA: TGTGCCAGCAGTTTATGGGCAGGGGGCATCTATGGCTACACCTTC. Translation gives CASSLWAGGIYGYTF.

The chain has TRBV4-3 and TRBJ2-3, with TRBD2 identical over 7 bases. This CDR3 spans 14 amino acids. V was clipped by 3 bases and J by 3 bases; unmatched bases: 3. Per the germline V gene, CDR1 is LGHNA and CDR2 is YSLEER. The CDR3 DNA reads as TGCGCCAGCAGCCAGCAACTAGCGACAGATACGCAGTATTTT. Its protein product is CASSQQLATDTQYF.

The chain has TRBV6-5 and TRBJ2-2; D uncertain. CDR3 length: 15 residues. Germline values: CDR1 MNHEY, CDR2 SVGAGI. V was clipped by 6 bases and J by 0 bases, with 11 bases between them. CDR3 sequence reads: CASRMRIANTGELFF. The DNA for the CDR3 is TGTGCCAGCAGAATGAGGATCGCGAACACCGGGGAGCTGTTTTTT.

The genes are TRBV5-1 and TRBJ2-7, with a weak D call TRBD1 (6 bases). The V end was cut by 0 bases, the J end by 4 bases, with 11 bases between. The CDR3 spans 14 residues. The germline V gene encodes CDR1 SGHRS and CDR2 YFSETQ. Here the CDR3 DNA reads TGCGCCAGCAGCTTGGAAGGTAGGGGGTACGAGCAGTACTTC. This translates into CASSLEGRGYEQYF.

The J gene is TRBJ2-7, the V gene TRBV20-1; 9 bases map to TRBD1. Germline CDR1 and CDR2: DFQATT and SNEGSKA (reference sequence). The CDR3 consists of 11 residues. Germline trimming cut 6 bases from V and 4 bases from J; bases unmatched to any gene: 1. The CDR3 DNA reads TGCAGTGCGGGACAGGGTTACGAGCAGTACTTC. It yields the protein CSAGQGYEQYF.

This chain uses TRBV15 with TRBJ1-4; D remains ambiguous. There are 18 residues in the CDR3. Germline assignment: CDR1 LNHNV and CDR2 YYDKDF (reference sequence). Deletions cut 0 bases from V and 8 bases from J, with 22 bases between. CDR3 sequence (DNA): TGTGCCACCAGCAGAGATTCTGGAGACGGGAGGGCTAGGGAAAAACTGTTTTTT. The encoded protein is CATSRDSGDGRAREKLFF.

CDR3 sequence: CAWSVGGISNQPQHF. The CDR3 DNA sequence: TGTGCCTGGAGTGTGGGAGGGATCAGCAATCAGCCCCAGCATTTT. This rearrangement joins TRBV30 to TRBJ1-5; D is uncertain. Trimming cost V 0 bases and J 1 base, with 10 bases left between them. The germline V gene encodes CDR1 GTSNPN and CDR2 SVGIG (reference sequence). The CDR3 runs 15 residues. Variable domain in full (rest from reference TRBV30 and TRBJ1-5): SQTIHQWPATLVQPVGSPLSLECTVEGTSNPNLYWYRQAAGRGLQLLFYSVGIGQISSEVPQNLSASRPQDRQFILSSKKLLLSDSGFYLCAWSVGGISNQPQHFGDGTRLSIL.

This chain joins TRBV11-2 and TRBJ1-1; 7 bases are a match to TRBD1. Trimming at V came to 4 bases and at J to 11 bases, leaving 10 bases not matched to a gene. The CDR3 has 13 residues. CDR1 SGHAT and CDR2 FQNNGV come from the germline V gene. The DNA of the CDR3 is TGTGCCAGCAGCTCCCCCGGACAGGCGGGGGCTTTCTTT. Translated, it gives CASSSPGQAGAFF.

The rearrangement joins TRBV30 to TRBJ1-1; D is uncertain. Germline V lookup: CDR1 GTSNPN, CDR2 SVGIG (reference sequence). The V end was cut by 0 bases, the J end by 0 bases, with 8 bases between. The CDR3 length is 14 residues. CDR3 residues: CAWSVPGLNTEAFF. The CDR3 DNA follows: TGTGCCTGGAGTGTACCGGGTCTGAACACTGAAGCTTTCTTT.

CDR3 DNA sequence: TGTGCCAGCAGCTTCGGTCTCCTACAGCCCCAGCATTTT. Protein: CASSFGLLQPQHF. V and J are TRBV5-8 and TRBJ1-5; D not resolved. Germline CDR1 reads SGHTS; CDR2 reads YDEGEE. The CDR3 has 13 amino acids. The ends were cut back, 2 bases at V and 7 bases at J, with 10 bases in the middle.

In this sample, this clone turned up once. CDR3 loop: CASSHIPGGGRETQYF. The CDR3 DNA follows: TGCGCCAGCAGCCATATACCAGGGGGAGGTCGGGAGACCCAGTACTTC. J is TRBJ2-5 and V is TRBV4-3, with D possibly matching TRBD1 (7 bases). The germline V gene encodes CDR1 LGHNA and CDR2 YSLEER. V gave up 3 bases and J gave up 5 bases, with 19 bases separating them. The CDR3 extends over 16 amino acids.

This CDR3 reads CASSPSPGQGATYGYTF. CDR3 coding DNA: TGCGCCAGCAGCCCCTCGCCGGGACAGGGGGCTACCTATGGCTACACCTTC. The genes are TRBV5-1 and TRBJ1-2; TRBD1 aligns across 12 bases. CDR1 is SGHRS, CDR2 YFSETQ, per germline. This CDR3 has 17 residues. J lost 4 bases, V lost 4 bases, and 11 bases had no gene match.

The chain employs TRBV6-1 and TRBJ1-6; D unclear. V lost 6 bases to trimming and J lost 6 bases, with 12 bases between them. The CDR3 is made up of 14 amino acids. The V gene's germline CDR1 is MNHNS and CDR2 SASEGT. The DNA of the CDR3 is TGTGCCAGCAGCCAACCGGGGTCTAATTCACCCCTCCACTTT. Translating gives CASSQPGSNSPLHF.

V gene TRBV5-1 combines with J gene TRBJ2-3, with a possible D match to TRBD2 (6 bases). Trimming took off 0 bases at V and 0 bases at J, with 14 bases between the two ends. Per germline, CDR1 SGHRS and CDR2 YFSETQ. This CDR3 spans 17 amino acids. This CDR3 is CASSLGARGYSTDTQYF. DNA for the CDR3: TGCGCCAGCAGCTTGGGGGCCCGGGGGTACAGCACAGATACGCAGTATTTT.

The rearrangement uses TRBV9 and TRBJ1-2; the match to TRBD1 covers 7 bases. V trimming: 0 bases; J trimming: 5 bases; junction bases outside the gene matches: 7. Germline V gives CDR1 SGDLS, CDR2 YYNGEE. This CDR3 region has 15 residues. CDR3 sequence: CASSVATRTGYGYTF. The DNA of the CDR3 is TGTGCCAGCAGCGTAGCTACCCGGACAGGATATGGCTACACCTTC.

The chain joins TRBV5-1 to TRBJ1-5, with D unclear. The V gene's germline CDR1 is SGHRS and CDR2 YFSETQ. V lost 1 base and J 4 bases, leaving 6 bases between the germline ends. There are 13 residues in the CDR3. CDR3 sequence reads: CASSLSLNQPQHF. In nucleotides, the CDR3 is TGCGCCAGCAGCTTGTCCCTTAATCAGCCCCAGCATTTT.

The chain joins TRBV6-5 to TRBJ2-7, with D unresolved. V was clipped by 2 bases and J by 2 bases, with 10 bases between them. The CDR3 length is 14 residues. Germline CDR1 reads MNHEY; CDR2 reads SVGAGI. This chain's CDR3 is CASSYRISAYEQYF. CDR3 nucleotides: TGTGCCAGCAGTTACCGTATATCAGCCTACGAGCAGTACTTC.